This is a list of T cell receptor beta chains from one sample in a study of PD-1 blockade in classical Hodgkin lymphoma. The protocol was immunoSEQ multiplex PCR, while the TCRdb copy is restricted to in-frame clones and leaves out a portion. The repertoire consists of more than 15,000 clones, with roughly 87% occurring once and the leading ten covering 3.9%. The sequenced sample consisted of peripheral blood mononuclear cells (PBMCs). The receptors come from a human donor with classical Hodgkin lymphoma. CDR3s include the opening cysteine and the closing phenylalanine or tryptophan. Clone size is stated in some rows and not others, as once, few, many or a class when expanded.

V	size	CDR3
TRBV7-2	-	CASSPRDRGRRMGNEQFF
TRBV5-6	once	CASSLGRGIYGYTF
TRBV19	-	CASKTSSGELFF
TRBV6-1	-	CASSPEPIAGTQYF
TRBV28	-	CASSAARNEQFF
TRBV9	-	CASSVASQGGNTEAFF
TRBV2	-	CASSRNTGASTDTQYF
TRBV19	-	CASSISSGSGANVLTF
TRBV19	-	CASSLDYSTGTDTQYF
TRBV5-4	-	CASSFRTGVSYGYTF
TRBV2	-	CASKPWGGVGQPQHF
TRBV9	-	CASSVGSGSYNEQFF
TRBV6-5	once	CASSYSRGLAGEEQFF
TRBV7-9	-	CASSQLLQDEKLFF
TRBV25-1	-	CASSEWNQGSGNTIYF
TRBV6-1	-	CASTGREGVGQPQHF
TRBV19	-	CASRGGQGLQTSFF
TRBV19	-	CATRGATYNEQFF
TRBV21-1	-	CASSKFGRTGVNTEAFF
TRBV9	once	CASSVSGGGRVLGEQFF
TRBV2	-	CASNSPPGRVDSGANVLTF
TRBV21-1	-	CASSNDGSLGIYEQYF
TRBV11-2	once	CASSLFRDQETQYF
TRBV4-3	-	CASSQDLTGRQYF
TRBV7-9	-	CAVGDQRTVGNTIYF
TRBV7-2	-	CASSWSRETQYF
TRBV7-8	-	CASSLQSGFNTGELFF
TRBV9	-	CASSVGMGTGELFF
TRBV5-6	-	CASSLVRSGSTDTQYF
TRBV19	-	CASSMGMTDYGYTF
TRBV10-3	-	CATAREFYEQYF
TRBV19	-	CASSPRTGVNEKLFF
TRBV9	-	CASSVDLWGGRGPGELFF
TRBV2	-	CASRTDRWGEQYF
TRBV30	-	CAWSALSYNEQYF
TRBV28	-	CASKRDRNAEKLFF
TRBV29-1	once	CSVVTGGNQPQHF
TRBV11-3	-	CASSLVSDVNEQFF
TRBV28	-	CASSPRAGGSYNEQFF
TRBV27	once	CASSFRLTGAATGELFF
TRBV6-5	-	CASTRTGDNEQFF
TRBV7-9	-	CASSLGLAGGEQYF
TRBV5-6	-	CASSLALPPYEQYF
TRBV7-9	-	CASSPSLLLSYEQYF
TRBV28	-	CASRIFRGGQETQYF
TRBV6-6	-	CASGRGGNQPQHF
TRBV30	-	CAWGGEAVNSPLHF
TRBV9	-	CASSEGGLAGVTDTQYF
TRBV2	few	CASSEMRGAQARTDTQYF
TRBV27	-	CASSLSTGAYNEQFF